Listed here are 20 T cell receptor beta chains from one sample, sequenced in a study of T-cell memory formation after mild COVID-19. MiXCR, run by TCRdb on the 5' RACE reads, gives a single entry per CDR3 protein. The sample consists of 130,000 to 150,000 distinct CDR3 sequences, 15% to 20% of them appearing once. Sequencing was performed on PBMCs or a T cell subset sorted from them (not recorded which). These receptors all come from an adult woman who had mild COVID-19 (a few samples of this study predate the infection). Cell type and time point are not known.

In this sample, this clonotype turned up a few times. CDR3 DNA sequence: TGTGCCAGCAGACGGACTAGCGGGAGGGCCGGGGAGCTGTTTTTT. Protein: CASRRTSGRAGELFF. The J gene is TRBJ2-2, the V gene TRBV6-2 or TRBV6-3, with TRBD2 identical over 15 bases. With V trimmed by 6 bases and J by 6 bases, 2 bases remained unmatched. This CDR3 is built from 15 residues. From germline, CDR1 is MNHEY and CDR2 SVGEGT.

This chain connects TRBV30 to TRBJ1-6; the D gene is possibly TRBD1 (6 bases). In germline, CDR1 is GTSNPN, CDR2 SVGIG (reference sequence). Trimming left V 4 bases short and J 7 bases short, with 11 bases between. The CDR3 has 13 residues. The CDR3 is CAWNPGANSPLHF. The CDR3 bases are TGTGCCTGGAACCCAGGGGCGAATTCACCCCTCCACTTT.

The V and J genes are TRBV6-6 and TRBJ1-5; D remains unclear. Between the trimmed V and J ends, which lost 6 bases and 5 bases, there was a span of 5 bases. Germline CDR1 is MNHNY and CDR2 is SVGAGI (reference sequence). This CDR3 contains 11 residues. CDR3 coding DNA: TGTGCCAGCAGAAGTGATCAGCCCCAGCATTTT. Protein sequence: CASRSDQPQHF.

Note on this clonotype: The final CDR3 position lacks the conserved phenylalanine or tryptophan, pointing to a likely read error. This sequence joins TRBV27 and TRBJ2-2; D gene unclear. The CDR3 contains 14 residues. The germline CDR1 and CDR2 sequences are MNHEY and SMNVEV (reference sequence). Trimming took 1 base from V and 1 from J, leaving 4 bases between them. This CDR3 reads CASSLYRNTGELFS. The CDR3 DNA is TGTGCCAGCAGTTTATACAGGAACACCGGGGAGCTGTTTTCT.

This clonotype was found many times. The V gene is TRBV20-1, the J gene TRBJ2-5; D is uncertain. CDR3 size: 15 residues. Trimming removed 6 bases at V and 6 bases at J, with 23 bases between. CDR1 and CDR2 (germline): DFQATT, SNEGSKA (reference sequence). The CDR3 nucleotides read TGCAGTGCCCAGAACGCGGAAGATTCAAAGCAGACCCAGTACTTC. Its protein product is CSAQNAEDSKQTQYF.

This clonotype was seen a few times. The V and J genes are TRBV20-1 and TRBJ2-5; perhaps TRBD1 as D (5 bases). V shed 0 bases and J shed 1 base, with 6 bases lying between them. The CDR3 runs 13 residues. Germline V gene data show CDR1 as DFQATT and CDR2 as SNEGSKA (reference sequence). The CDR3 bases are TGCAGTGCTAGAGATAGGGGCCAAGAGACCCAGTACTTC. It codes for CSARDRGQETQYF.

At least ten counts were recorded for this clonotype. The genes are TRBV20-1 and TRBJ2-7, with 8 bases matching TRBD1. The CDR3 runs to 16 residues. In germline, CDR1 is DFQATT, CDR2 SNEGSKA (reference sequence). The trim removed 0 bases at V and 5 bases at J, leaving 12 bases unmatched. DNA for the CDR3: TGCAGTGCTAGAGATTTACGTAGGGGACAGGCCAACGAGCAGTACTTC. Translation gives CSARDLRRGQANEQYF.

The table lists this clonotype with a few counts. The chain is built from TRBV18 and TRBJ1-1; the match to TRBD1 covers 8 bases. This CDR3 has 14 amino acids. CDR1 and CDR2 from the germline V gene are KGHSH and LQKENI. The junction had 4 bases not matched to a gene; V was cut back by 4 bases and J by 3 bases. This CDR3 reads CASSRATGDTEAFF. Written as DNA, the CDR3 is TGTGCCAGCTCACGAGCGACAGGGGACACTGAAGCTTTCTTT.

The chain links TRBV7-2 to TRBJ2-1; 11 nucleotides align to TRBD2. Germline values: CDR1 SGHTA, CDR2 FQGNSA. V shed 2 bases, J shed 5 bases, and the junction held 8 bases outside the gene matches. This CDR3 has 17 amino acids. The CDR3 region has the DNA TGTGCCAGCAGCTTACTGTTTAGCGGGAGGGCCCACAATGAGCAGTTCTTC. This sequence encodes CASSLLFSGRAHNEQFF.

This sequence joins TRBV30 and TRBJ2-7; tentatively, D is TRBD1 or TRBD2 (5 bases each). V was shortened by 0 bases and J by 5 bases, with 14 bases between the two germline ends. CDR3 size: 14 residues. Germline V gene lookup returns CDR1 GTSNPN and CDR2 SVGIG (reference sequence). In DNA, the CDR3 is TGTGCCTGGAGTGTAGGGGCAGAGGGCCACGAGCAGTACTTC. It yields the protein CAWSVGAEGHEQYF.

The rearrangement links TRBV11-3 to TRBJ2-1, with 8 nucleotides matching TRBD2. V lost 0 bases and J lost 5; bases outside the gene matches: 9. Per the germline V gene, CDR1 is SGHNT and CDR2 is YENEEA. The CDR3 spans 17 residues. The CDR3 DNA follows: TGTGCCAGCAGCTTAGAGGTTGCGGGGGGTGACCACAATGAGCAGTTCTTC. Protein product: CASSLEVAGGDHNEQFF.

There are a few counts of this clonotype. The J gene is TRBJ2-7, the V gene TRBV12-3 or TRBV12-4, with D possibly TRBD2 on 7 matching bases. V gave up 4 bases and J gave up 5 bases, with 9 bases separating them. CDR3 length: 12 residues. The CDR3 protein is CASSWGGNEQYF. The CDR3 DNA reads TGTGCCAGCAGTTGGGGGGGCAACGAGCAGTACTTC.

V is TRBV15 and J is TRBJ2-5, with 7 bases aligning to TRBD2. Germline V lookup: CDR1 LNHNV, CDR2 YYDKDF (reference sequence). The junction had 3 bases not matched to a gene; V was cut back by 6 bases and J by 2 bases. The CDR3 runs 13 residues. CDR3 residues: CATSGGVQETQYF. DNA for the CDR3: TGTGCCACCAGTGGGGGGGTTCAAGAGACCCAGTACTTC. Looking up the rest from reference TRBV15 and TRBJ2-5 gives the full variable domain: DAMVIQNPRYQVTQFGKPVTLSCSQTLNHNVMYWYQQKSSQAPKLLFHYYDKDFNNEADTPDNFQSRRPNTSFCFLDIRSPGLGDTAMYLCATSGGVQETQYFGPGTRLLVL.

This clonotype turned up a few times. The chain has TRBV12-3 or TRBV12-4 and TRBJ2-1, with D tentatively TRBD2 (6 bases). V was shortened by 7 bases and J by 5 bases, with 15 bases between the two germline ends. The CDR3 consists of 14 residues. CDR3 nucleotide sequence: TGTGCCAGCATCAAACGGCGGGACGACAATGAGCAGTTCTTC. Translated, it gives CASIKRRDDNEQFF.

This clonotype was detected only a few times. This chain joins TRBV5-6 and TRBJ2-4; no reliable D call. Trimming pared 6 bases from V and 0 bases from J, leaving 16 bases between. The CDR3 is made up of 16 amino acids. Germline V gene sequence: CDR1 SGHDT, CDR2 YYEEEE. In DNA form, the CDR3 reads TGTGCCAGCAACTCCGGCAGGACCCTAGCCAAAAACATTCAGTACTTC. Translating gives CASNSGRTLAKNIQYF.

This clonotype has just a few counts. This chain connects TRBV7-9 to TRBJ1-2; 8 bases line up with TRBD1. CDR1 and CDR2 (germline): SEHNR, FQNEAQ (reference sequence). V gave up 5 bases and J gave up 7 bases; unmatched junction bases: 9. The CDR3 has 14 amino acids. CDR3 amino acids: CASSRATGVGGYTF. As DNA, the CDR3 is TGTGCCAGCAGCCGGGCGACAGGGGTCGGTGGCTACACCTTC.

This clonotype was observed at least ten times. This chain uses TRBV3-1 with TRBJ2-1; the match to TRBD1 covers 7 bases. CDR1 is LGHDT and CDR2 is YNNKEL in the germline V gene (reference sequence). Losses at the gene ends were 2 bases for V and 1 base for J; bases not matched to a gene: 5. The CDR3 sequence is 16 residues long. CDR3 bases: TGTGCCAGCAGCCAACCGGGACAGAGGTCCTACAATGAGCAGTTCTTC. It encodes CASSQPGQRSYNEQFF.

The gene calls are TRBV7-8 and TRBJ2-7; D possibly corresponds to TRBD2 (6 bases). Between the trimmed V and J ends, which lost 2 bases and 2 bases, there was a span of 13 bases. This CDR3 comprises 15 residues. CDR1 and CDR2 (germline): SGHVS, FQNEAQ. The CDR3 region is CASSLKRALPYEQYF. CDR3 DNA sequence: TGTGCCAGCAGCTTAAAGCGGGCCCTCCCCTACGAGCAGTACTTC.

This clonotype was detected many times. The CDR3 bases are TGCAGCGCGAGCCCAGCGGGAGGATGGAATGAGCAGTTCTTC. This codes for CSASPAGGWNEQFF. This sequence joins TRBV29-1 and TRBJ2-1; TRBD2 matches at 9 bases. With 7 bases clipped from V and 7 bases from J, the junction kept 11 bases outside the gene matches. Germline V CDR1 and CDR2: SQVTM, ANQGSEA. The CDR3 length is 14 residues.

In its sample, this clonotype was seen a few times. V usage is TRBV5-8 and J usage is TRBJ2-5, with D tentatively TRBD2 (5 bases). The CDR3 covers 13 residues. Trimming pared 4 bases from V and 3 bases from J, leaving 10 bases between. CDR1 is SGHTS, CDR2 YDEGEE, per germline. In nucleotides, the CDR3 is TGTGCCAGCAGCGCTCGGGATAAAGAGACCCAGTACTTC. Translating gives CASSARDKETQYF.